Below are 8 T cell receptor beta chains sequenced from a single sample in a study of identical twins. MiXCR, run by TCRdb on the 5' RACE reads, gives a single entry per CDR3 protein. The sample comprises 400,000 to 600,000 distinct CDR3 sequences, approximately 20% of which are singletons, and more than 0.4% rests with the top ten. These data also featured in a second study, about yellow fever vaccine responses in identical twins.

The sequencing sample was made of CD4+ T cells sorted from blood. These receptors were taken from a woman younger than 35 in good health.

This clonotype was counted a few times. The rearrangement links TRBV28 to TRBJ1-5; a possible D gene is TRBD1 (6 bases). V was clipped by 3 bases and J by 6 bases, with 21 bases between them. Germline V CDR1 and CDR2: MDHEN, SYDVKM. This CDR3 region has 17 residues. In DNA form, the CDR3 reads TGTGCCAGCAGTTTCCCGGGACAAGGAGTTAAACGTCAGCCCCAGCATTTT. Translated, it gives CASSFPGQGVKRQPQHF.

The chain has TRBV5-1 and TRBJ1-2; TRBD1 might be the D (5 bases). CDR3 length equals 13 residues. Between the trimmed V and J ends, which lost 4 bases and 4 bases, there was a span of 11 bases. Germline V gene lookup returns CDR1 SGHRS and CDR2 YFSETQ. CDR3 loop: CASSRDSTYGYTF. The CDR3, as DNA: TGCGCCAGCAGCCGAGACAGCACCTATGGCTACACCTTC.

The V call is TRBV24-1, the J call TRBJ2-1; perhaps TRBD2 as D (5 bases). Trimming pared 3 bases from V and 0 bases from J, leaving 11 bases between. The CDR3 contains 16 residues. Germline-derived CDR1 and CDR2 are KGHDR and SFDVKD. This CDR3 reads CATSDLRGSSYNEQFF. The CDR3 DNA reads as TGTGCCACCAGTGATCTACGAGGGAGCTCCTACAATGAGCAGTTCTTC.

In this sample, this clonotype turned up a few times. The V call is TRBV5-1, the J call TRBJ2-3; 8 positions agree with TRBD1. Germline-derived CDR1 and CDR2 are SGHRS and YFSETQ. Trimming cost V 2 bases and J 1 base; bases outside gene matches: 12. The CDR3 totals 18 residues. The CDR3 loop is CASSFPRLPTGGTDTQYF. The CDR3 region has the DNA TGCGCCAGCAGCTTCCCCCGACTCCCGACAGGGGGCACAGATACGCAGTATTTT.

CDR3 coding DNA: TGTGCCAGCAGTTTATTCGTGGGGACAACCTACAATGAGCAGTTCTTC. Encoded protein: CASSLFVGTTYNEQFF. The rearrangement links TRBV12-3 or TRBV12-4 to TRBJ2-1; D might be TRBD1 (6 bases). Trimming stripped 2 bases from V and 2 bases from J, with 13 bases between. The CDR3 spans 16 residues.

This clonotype is a singleton in its sample. The chain combines TRBV28 with TRBJ2-5, with a tentative D call TRBD2 (7 bases). The CDR3 totals 12 residues. The germline V and J ends were trimmed by 8 bases and 5 bases, with 12 bases remaining between them. Germline assignment: CDR1 MDHEN and CDR2 SYDVKM. CDR3 loop: CASWGGVETQYF. The CDR3 coding sequence is TGTGCCAGCTGGGGGGGCGTTGAGACCCAGTACTTC.

This clonotype has more than one count but fewer than ten. V usage is TRBV7-2 and J usage is TRBJ2-3; TRBD2 agrees at 14 bases. Looked up from germline, CDR1 is SGHTA and CDR2 is FQGNSA. V gave up 5 bases and J gave up 6 bases; unmatched junction bases: 10. This CDR3 is built from 17 residues. In DNA, the CDR3 is TGTGCCAGCAGCCCACAGGGACTAGCGGGAGTAGTTGATACGCAGTATTTT. Amino acids: CASSPQGLAGVVDTQYF. The full variable domain, in which reference TRBV7-2 and TRBJ2-3 provide the parts outside the CDR3, is GAGVSQSPSNKVTEKGKDVELRCDPISGHTALYWYRQSLGQGLEFLIYFQGNSAPDKSGLPSDRFSAERTGGSVSTLTIQRTQQEDSAVYLCASSPQGLAGVVDTQYFGPGTRLTVL.

The chain uses TRBV12-3 or TRBV12-4 and TRBJ1-1, with D possibly TRBD1 on 5 matching bases. Trimming took off 3 bases at V and 7 bases at J, with 9 bases between the two ends. The CDR3 contains 12 residues. CDR3 coding DNA: TGTGCCAGCAGTTTTGGGACGGGTGAAGCTTTCTTT. Translating gives CASSFGTGEAFF.